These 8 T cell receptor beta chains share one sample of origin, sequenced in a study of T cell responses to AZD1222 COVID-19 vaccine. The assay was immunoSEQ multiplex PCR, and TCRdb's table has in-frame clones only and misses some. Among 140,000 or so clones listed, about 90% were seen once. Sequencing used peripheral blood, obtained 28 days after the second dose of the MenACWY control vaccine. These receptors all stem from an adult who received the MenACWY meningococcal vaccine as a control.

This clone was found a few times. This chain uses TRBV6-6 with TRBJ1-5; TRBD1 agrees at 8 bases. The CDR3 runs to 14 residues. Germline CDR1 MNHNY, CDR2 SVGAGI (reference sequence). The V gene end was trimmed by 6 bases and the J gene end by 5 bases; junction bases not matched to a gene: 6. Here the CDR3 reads CASSQGTGDQPQHF. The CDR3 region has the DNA TGTGCCAGCAGCCAGGGGACAGGTGATCAGCCCCAGCATTTT.

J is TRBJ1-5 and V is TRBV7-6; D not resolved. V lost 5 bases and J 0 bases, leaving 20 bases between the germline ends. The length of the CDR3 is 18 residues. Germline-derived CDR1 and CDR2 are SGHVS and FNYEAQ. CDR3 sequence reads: CASSPSGGRANSNQPQHF. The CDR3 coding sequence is TGTGCCAGCAGCCCTAGCGGAGGGAGGGCTAATAGCAATCAGCCCCAGCATTTT. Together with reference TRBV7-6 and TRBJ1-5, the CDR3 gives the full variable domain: GAGVSQSPRYKVTKRGQDVALRCDPISGHVSLYWYRQALGQGPEFLTYFNYEAQQDKSGLPNDRFSAERPEGSISTLTIQRTEQRDSAMYRCASSPSGGRANSNQPQHFGDGTRLSIL.

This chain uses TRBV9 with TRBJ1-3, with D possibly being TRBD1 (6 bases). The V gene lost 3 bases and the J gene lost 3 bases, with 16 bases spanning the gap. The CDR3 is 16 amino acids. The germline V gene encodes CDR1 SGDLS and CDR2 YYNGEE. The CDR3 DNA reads TGTGCCAGCAGCGGGGATCCTAGGGGGGTTGGAAACACCATATATTTT. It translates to CASSGDPRGVGNTIYF.

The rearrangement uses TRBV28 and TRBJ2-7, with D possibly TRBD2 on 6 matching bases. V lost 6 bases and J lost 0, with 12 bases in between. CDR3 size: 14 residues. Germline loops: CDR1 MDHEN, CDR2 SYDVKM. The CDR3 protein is CASSPGTHSYEQYF. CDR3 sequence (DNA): TGTGCCAGCAGCCCCGGGACTCACTCCTACGAGCAGTACTTC.

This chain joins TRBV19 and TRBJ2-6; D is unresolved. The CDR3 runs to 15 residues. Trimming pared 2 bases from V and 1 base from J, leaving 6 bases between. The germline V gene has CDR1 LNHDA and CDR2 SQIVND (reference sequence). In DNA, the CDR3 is TGTGCCAGTAGTATACCGCTTTCTGGGGCCAACGTCCTGACTTTC. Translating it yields CASSIPLSGANVLTF.

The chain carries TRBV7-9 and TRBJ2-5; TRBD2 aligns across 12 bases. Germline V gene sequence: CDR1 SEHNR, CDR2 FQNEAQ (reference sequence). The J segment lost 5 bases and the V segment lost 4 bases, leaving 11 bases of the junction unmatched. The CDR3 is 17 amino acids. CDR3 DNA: TGTGCCAGCAGCTCGAAAAAATCTAGCGGGAGGGAGGAGACCCAGTACTTC. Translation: CASSSKKSSGREETQYF.

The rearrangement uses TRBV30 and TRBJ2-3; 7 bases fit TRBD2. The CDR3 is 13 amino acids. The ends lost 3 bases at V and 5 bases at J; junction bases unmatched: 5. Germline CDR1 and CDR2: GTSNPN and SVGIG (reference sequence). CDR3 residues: CAWSREAGDTQYF. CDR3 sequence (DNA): TGTGCCTGGAGCCGGGAGGCAGGAGATACGCAGTATTTT.

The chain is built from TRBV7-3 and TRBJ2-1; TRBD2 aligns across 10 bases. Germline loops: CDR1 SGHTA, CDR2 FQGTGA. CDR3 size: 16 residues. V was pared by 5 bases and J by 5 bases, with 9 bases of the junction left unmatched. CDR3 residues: CASSTQAGGPNNEQFF. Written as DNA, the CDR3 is TGTGCCAGCAGCACCCAAGCGGGGGGGCCGAACAATGAGCAGTTCTTC.